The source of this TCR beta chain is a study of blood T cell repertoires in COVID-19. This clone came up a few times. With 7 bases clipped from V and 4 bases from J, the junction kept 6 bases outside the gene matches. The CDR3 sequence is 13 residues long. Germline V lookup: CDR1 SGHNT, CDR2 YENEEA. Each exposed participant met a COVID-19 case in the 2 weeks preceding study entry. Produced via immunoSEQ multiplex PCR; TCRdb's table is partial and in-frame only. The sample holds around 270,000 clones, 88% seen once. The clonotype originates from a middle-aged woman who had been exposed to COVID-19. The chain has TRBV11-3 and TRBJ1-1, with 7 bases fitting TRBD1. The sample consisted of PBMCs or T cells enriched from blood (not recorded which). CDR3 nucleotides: TGTGCCAGCACCCGGACAGGTCGCACTGAAGCTTTCTTT. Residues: CASTRTGRTEAFF.